This record covers a single TCR beta chain. This sample stems from a study of CD8 T cells in Susac syndrome. About 0.5 to 1 ug RNA was reverse transcribed with random hexamers. The immunoSEQ assay covered 54 Vbeta and 13 Jbeta segments for CDR3. TCRdb reanalysed the immunoSEQ multiplex PCR reads using MiXCR and keeps one entry per CDR3 protein. The sample lists around 180,000 distinct CDR3 sequences; approximately 93% were seen once. The germline V gene encodes CDR1 MDHEN and CDR2 SYDVKM. The CDR3 contains 13 residues. Trimming pared 6 bases from V and 6 bases from J, leaving 14 bases between. This receptor was taken from a human donor with multiple sclerosis. The chain has TRBV28 and TRBJ1-2, with no clear D. The specimen sequenced was CD4+ T cells from PBMCs. The CDR3 DNA reads as TGTGCCAGCAGCCCTCCGGGATCCCATGGCTACACCTTC. The encoded protein is CASSPPGSHGYTF.